This T cell receptor (beta chain) stems from a study of cytomegalovirus exposure and HLA in healthy donors. The sample holds one count of this clone. Its antigen is as yet unknown. Whole-study results and caveats: Presence/absence analyses supposed approximately even sequencing depth among donors.

The PCR had 60 Vbeta and 13 Jbeta primers. The assay was immunoSEQ multiplex PCR, and TCRdb's table has in-frame clones only and misses some. The table has about 150,000 clones, over 60% seen once. This CDR3 comprises 17 residues. CDR1 and CDR2 from the germline V gene are LGHNA and YNFKEQ. The V and J ends lost 2 bases and 4 bases respectively, with 19 bases between them. The chain carries TRBV4-2 and TRBJ2-3; D may be TRBD2 (7 bases). The sequence derives from a man aged 35-49 years in good health and CMV-seronegative. The sample taken for sequencing was PBMCs. CDR3 coding DNA: TGTGCCAGCAGCCAATTTTGGGGAGGGGGGGCGTCAGATACGCAGTATTTT. It translates to CASSQFWGGGASDTQYF.